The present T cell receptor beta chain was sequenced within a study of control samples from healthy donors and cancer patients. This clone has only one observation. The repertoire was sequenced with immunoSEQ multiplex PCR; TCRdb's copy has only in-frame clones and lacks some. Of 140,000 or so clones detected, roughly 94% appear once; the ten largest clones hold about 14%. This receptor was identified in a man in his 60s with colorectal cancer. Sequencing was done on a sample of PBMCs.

The CDR3 DNA is TGTGCCAGCAGCCCGGACAGACCCTCCTACAATGAGCAGTTCTTC. Protein: CASSPDRPSYNEQFF. V is TRBV5-4 and J is TRBJ2-1; weak D call: TRBD1 (6 bases). The ends were cut back, 4 bases at V and 0 bases at J, with 11 bases in the middle. Germline values: CDR1 SGHNT, CDR2 YYREEE (reference sequence). There are 15 residues in the CDR3.